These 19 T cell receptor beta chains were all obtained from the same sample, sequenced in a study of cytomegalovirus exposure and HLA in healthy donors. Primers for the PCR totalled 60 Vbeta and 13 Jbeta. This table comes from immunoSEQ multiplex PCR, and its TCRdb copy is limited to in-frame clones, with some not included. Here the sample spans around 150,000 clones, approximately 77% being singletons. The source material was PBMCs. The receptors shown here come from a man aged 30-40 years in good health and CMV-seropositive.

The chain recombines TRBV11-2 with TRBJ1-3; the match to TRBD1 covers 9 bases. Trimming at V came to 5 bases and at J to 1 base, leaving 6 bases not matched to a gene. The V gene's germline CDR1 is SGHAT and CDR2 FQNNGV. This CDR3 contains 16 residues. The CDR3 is CASSPLGTGSGNTIYF. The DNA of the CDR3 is TGTGCCAGCAGCCCTCTCGGGACAGGGTCTGGAAACACCATATATTTT.

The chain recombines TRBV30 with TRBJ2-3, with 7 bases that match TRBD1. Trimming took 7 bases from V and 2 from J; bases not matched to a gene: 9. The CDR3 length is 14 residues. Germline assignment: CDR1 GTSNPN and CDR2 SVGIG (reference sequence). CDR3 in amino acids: CASRGLVITDTQYF. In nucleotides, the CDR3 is TGTGCCTCCAGGGGGTTAGTTATCACAGATACGCAGTATTTT.

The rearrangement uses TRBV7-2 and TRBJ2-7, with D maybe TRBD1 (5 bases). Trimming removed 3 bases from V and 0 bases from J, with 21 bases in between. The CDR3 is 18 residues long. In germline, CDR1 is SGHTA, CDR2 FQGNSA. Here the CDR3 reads CASSLVPSDSTSSYEQYF. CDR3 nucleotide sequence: TGTGCCAGCAGCTTGGTCCCCTCAGACAGCACGAGCTCCTACGAGCAGTACTTC.

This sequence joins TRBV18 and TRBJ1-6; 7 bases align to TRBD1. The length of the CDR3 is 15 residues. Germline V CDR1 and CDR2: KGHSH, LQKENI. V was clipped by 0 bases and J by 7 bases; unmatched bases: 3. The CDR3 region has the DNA TGTGCCAGCTCACCACCGACAGGGCGGAATTCACCCCTCCACTTT. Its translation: CASSPPTGRNSPLHF.

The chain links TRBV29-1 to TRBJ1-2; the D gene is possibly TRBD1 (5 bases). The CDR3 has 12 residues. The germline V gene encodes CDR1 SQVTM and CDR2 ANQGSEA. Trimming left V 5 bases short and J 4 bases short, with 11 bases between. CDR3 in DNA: TGCAGCGTTTTAGGGGCCCTCTATGGCTACACCTTC. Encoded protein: CSVLGALYGYTF. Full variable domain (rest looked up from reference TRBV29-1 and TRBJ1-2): SAVISQKPSRDICQRGTSLTIQCQVDSQVTMMFWYRQQPGQSLTLIATANQGSEATYESGFVIDKFPISRPNLTFSTLTVSNMSPEDSSIYLCSVLGALYGYTFGSGTRLTVV.

The CDR3 here is CASSWAGPNTGELFF. DNA for the CDR3: TGCGCCAGCAGCTGGGCGGGGCCGAACACCGGGGAGCTGTTTTTT. This chain links TRBV5-1 with TRBJ2-2; possible D gene TRBD2, 6 bases. The germline V gene has CDR1 SGHRS and CDR2 YFSETQ. The CDR3 contains 15 residues. The V gene lost 3 bases and the J gene lost 0 bases, with 9 bases spanning the gap.

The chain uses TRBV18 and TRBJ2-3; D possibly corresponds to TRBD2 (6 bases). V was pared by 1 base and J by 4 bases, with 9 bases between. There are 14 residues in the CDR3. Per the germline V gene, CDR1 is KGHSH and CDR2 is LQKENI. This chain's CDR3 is CASSPRGGADTQYF. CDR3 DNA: TGTGCCAGCTCACCACGGGGCGGGGCAGATACGCAGTATTTT.

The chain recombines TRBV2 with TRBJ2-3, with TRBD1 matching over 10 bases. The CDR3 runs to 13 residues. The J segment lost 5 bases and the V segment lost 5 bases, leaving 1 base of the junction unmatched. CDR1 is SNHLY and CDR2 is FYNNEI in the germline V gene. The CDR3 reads CASSWTGGDTQYF. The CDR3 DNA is TGTGCCAGCAGTTGGACAGGGGGAGATACGCAGTATTTT. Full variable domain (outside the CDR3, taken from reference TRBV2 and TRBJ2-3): EPEVTQTPSHQVTQMGQEVILRCVPISNHLYFYWYRQILGQKVEFLVSFYNNEISEKSEIFDDQFSVERPDGSNFTLKIRSTKLEDSAMYFCASSWTGGDTQYFGPGTRLTVL.

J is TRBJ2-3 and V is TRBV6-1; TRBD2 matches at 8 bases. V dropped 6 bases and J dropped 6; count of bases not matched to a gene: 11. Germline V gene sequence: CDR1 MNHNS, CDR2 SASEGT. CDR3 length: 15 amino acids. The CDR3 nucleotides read TGTGCCAGCAGAGAAAGATATAGCGGGGTGGATACGCAGTATTTT. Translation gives CASRERYSGVDTQYF.

The CDR3 loop reads CASNPGPDRVDTEAFF. In DNA form, the CDR3 reads TGCGCCAGCAACCCGGGGCCGGACAGGGTTGACACTGAAGCTTTCTTT. V is TRBV4-1 and J is TRBJ1-1, with 8 bases identical to TRBD1. V lost 7 bases, J lost 3 bases, and 13 bases stayed unmatched. This CDR3 has 16 amino acids. From germline, CDR1 is MGHRA and CDR2 YSYEKL.

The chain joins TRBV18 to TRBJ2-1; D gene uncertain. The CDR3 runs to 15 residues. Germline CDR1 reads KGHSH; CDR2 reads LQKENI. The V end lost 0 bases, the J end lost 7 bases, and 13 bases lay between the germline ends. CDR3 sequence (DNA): TGTGCCAGCTCACCACCGACCGGCTTGAGGAATGAGCAGTTCTTC. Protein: CASSPPTGLRNEQFF.

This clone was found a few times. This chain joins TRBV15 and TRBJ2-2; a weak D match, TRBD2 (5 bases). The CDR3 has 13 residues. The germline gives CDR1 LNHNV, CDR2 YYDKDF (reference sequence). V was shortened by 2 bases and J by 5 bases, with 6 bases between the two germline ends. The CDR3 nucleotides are TGTGCCACCAGCAGACAGCGGACCGGGGAGCTGTTTTTT. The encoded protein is CATSRQRTGELFF.

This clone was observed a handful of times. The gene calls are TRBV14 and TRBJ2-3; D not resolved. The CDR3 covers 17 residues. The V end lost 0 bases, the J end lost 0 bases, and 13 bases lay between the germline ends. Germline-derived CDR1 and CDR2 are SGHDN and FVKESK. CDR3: CASSQESWSTSTDTQYF. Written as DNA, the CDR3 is TGTGCCAGCAGCCAAGAATCTTGGTCTACCAGCACAGATACGCAGTATTTT.

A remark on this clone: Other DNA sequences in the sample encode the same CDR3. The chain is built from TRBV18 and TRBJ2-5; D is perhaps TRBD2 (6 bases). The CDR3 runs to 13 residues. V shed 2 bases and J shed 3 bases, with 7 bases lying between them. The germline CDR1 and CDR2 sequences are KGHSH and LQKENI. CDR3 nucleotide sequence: TGTGCCAGCTCACCAGGCGGGAAAGAGACCCAGTACTTC. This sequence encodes CASSPGGKETQYF.

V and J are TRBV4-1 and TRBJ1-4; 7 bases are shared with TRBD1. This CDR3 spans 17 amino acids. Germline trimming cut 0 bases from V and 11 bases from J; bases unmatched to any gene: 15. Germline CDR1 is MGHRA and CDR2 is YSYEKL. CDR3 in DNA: TGCGCCAGCAGCCAAGAAGAGGTGGAGACAGGGCGATGGAAACTGTTTTTT. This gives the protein CASSQEEVETGRWKLFF.

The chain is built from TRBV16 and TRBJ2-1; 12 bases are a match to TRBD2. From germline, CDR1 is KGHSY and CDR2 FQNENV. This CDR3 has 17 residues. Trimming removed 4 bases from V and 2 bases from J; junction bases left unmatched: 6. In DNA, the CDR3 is TGTGCCAGCAGCCCTCAACGGACTAGCGGGGCCTACAATGAGCAGTTCTTC. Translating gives CASSPQRTSGAYNEQFF.

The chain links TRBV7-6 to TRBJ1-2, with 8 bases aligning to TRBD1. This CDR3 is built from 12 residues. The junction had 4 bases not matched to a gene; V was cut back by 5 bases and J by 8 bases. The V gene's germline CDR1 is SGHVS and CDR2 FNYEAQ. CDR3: CASSIGQGGYTF. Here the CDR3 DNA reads TGTGCCAGCAGCATTGGACAGGGAGGCTACACCTTC.

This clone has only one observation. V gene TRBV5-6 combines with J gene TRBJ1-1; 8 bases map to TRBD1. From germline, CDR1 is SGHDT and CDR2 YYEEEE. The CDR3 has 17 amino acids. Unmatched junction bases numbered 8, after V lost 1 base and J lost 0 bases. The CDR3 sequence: CASSLKRAGGLNTEAFF. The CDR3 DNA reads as TGTGCCAGCAGCTTGAAAAGGGCAGGGGGCCTGAACACTGAAGCTTTCTTT.

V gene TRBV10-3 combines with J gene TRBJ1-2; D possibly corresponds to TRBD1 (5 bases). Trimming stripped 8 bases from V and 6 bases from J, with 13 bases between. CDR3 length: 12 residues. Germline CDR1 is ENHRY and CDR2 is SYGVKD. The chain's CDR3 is CAIVGGTHGYTF. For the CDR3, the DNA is TGTGCCATCGTTGGGGGGACGCATGGCTACACCTTC.